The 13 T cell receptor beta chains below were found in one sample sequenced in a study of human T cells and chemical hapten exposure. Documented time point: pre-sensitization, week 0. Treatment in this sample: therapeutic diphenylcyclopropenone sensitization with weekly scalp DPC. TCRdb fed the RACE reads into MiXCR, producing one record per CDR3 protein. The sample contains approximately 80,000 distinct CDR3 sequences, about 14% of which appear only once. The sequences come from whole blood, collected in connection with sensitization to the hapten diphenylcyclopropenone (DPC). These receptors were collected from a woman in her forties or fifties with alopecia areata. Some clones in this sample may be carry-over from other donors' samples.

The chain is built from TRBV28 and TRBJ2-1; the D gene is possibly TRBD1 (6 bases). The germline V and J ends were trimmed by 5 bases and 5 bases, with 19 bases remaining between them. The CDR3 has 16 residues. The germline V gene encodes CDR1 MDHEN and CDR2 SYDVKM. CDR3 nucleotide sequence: TGTGCCAGCAGTACTTTCCGGGACACGCGAAACAATGAGCAGTTCTTC. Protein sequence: CASSTFRDTRNNEQFF.

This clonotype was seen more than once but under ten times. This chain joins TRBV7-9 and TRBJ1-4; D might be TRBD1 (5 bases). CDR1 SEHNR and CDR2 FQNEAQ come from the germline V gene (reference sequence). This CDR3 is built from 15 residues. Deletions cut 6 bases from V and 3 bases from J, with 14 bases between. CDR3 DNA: TGTGCCAGCAGTTTGGTGGGACGGCCTAATGAAAAACTGTTTTTT. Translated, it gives CASSLVGRPNEKLFF.

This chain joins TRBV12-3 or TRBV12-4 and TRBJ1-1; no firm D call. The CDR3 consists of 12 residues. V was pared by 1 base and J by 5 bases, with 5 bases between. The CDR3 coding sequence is TGTGCCAGCAGTTTAGGGTTTACTGAAGCTTTCTTT. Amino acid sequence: CASSLGFTEAFF.

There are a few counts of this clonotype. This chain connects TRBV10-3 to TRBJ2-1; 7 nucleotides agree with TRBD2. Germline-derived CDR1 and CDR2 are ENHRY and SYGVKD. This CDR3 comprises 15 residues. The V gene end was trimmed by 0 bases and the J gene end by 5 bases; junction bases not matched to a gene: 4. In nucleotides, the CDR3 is TGTGCCATCAGTGAGTCGCTAGCGGTAAACAATGAGCAGTTCTTC. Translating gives CAISESLAVNNEQFF.

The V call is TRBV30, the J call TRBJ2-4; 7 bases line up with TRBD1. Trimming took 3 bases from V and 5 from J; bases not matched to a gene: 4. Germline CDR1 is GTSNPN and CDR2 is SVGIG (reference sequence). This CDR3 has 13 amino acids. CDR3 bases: TGTGCCTGGAGACGGACAGGTGAAAACATTCAGTACTTC. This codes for CAWRRTGENIQYF.

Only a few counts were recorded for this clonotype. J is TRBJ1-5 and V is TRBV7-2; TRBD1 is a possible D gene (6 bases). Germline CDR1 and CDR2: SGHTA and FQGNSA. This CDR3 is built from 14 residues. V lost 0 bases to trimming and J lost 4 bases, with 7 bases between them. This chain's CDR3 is CASSLATGNQPQHF. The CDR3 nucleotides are TGTGCCAGCAGCTTAGCTACAGGGAATCAGCCCCAGCATTTT.

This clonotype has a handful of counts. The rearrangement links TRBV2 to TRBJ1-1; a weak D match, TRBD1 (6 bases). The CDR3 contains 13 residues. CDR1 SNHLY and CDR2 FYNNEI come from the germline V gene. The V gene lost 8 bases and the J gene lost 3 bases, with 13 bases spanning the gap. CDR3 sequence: CASRGGLDTEAFF. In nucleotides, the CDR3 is TGTGCCAGCCGCGGGGGGCTTGACACTGAAGCTTTCTTT. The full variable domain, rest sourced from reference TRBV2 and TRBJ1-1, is EPEVTQTPSHQVTQMGQEVILRCVPISNHLYFYWYRQILGQKVEFLVSFYNNEISEKSEIFDDQFSVERPDGSNFTLKIRSTKLEDSAMYFCASRGGLDTEAFFGQGTRLTVV.

The CDR3 region has the DNA TGTGCCAGCAGCTGGGACAGGGTGGAGGAAAAACTGTTTTTT. It is translated as CASSWDRVEEKLFF. This chain links TRBV28 with TRBJ1-4; 9 bases map to TRBD1. The germline gives CDR1 MDHEN, CDR2 SYDVKM. There are 14 residues in the CDR3. With 6 bases clipped from V and 8 bases from J, the junction kept 7 bases outside the gene matches. The whole variable domain, remainder taken from reference TRBV28 and TRBJ1-4, is DVKVTQSSRYLVKRTGEKVFLECVQDMDHENMFWYRQDPGLGLRLIYFSYDVKMKEKGDIPEGYSVSREKKERFSLILESASTNQTSMYLCASSWDRVEEKLFFGSGTQLSVL.

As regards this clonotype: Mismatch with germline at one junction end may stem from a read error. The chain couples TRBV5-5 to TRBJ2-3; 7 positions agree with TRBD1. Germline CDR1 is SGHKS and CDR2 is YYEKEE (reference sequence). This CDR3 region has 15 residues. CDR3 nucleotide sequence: TGTGCCAGCTGCTTGGTGGTCAGGGGGACAGATACGCAGTATTTT. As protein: CASCLVVRGTDTQYF. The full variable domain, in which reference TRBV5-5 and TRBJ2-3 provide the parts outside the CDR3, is DAGVTQSPTHLIKTRGQQVTLRCSPISGHKSVSWYQQVLGQGPQFIFQYYEKEERGRGNFPDRFSARQFPNYSSELNVNALLLGDSALYLCASCLVVRGTDTQYFGPGTRLTVL.

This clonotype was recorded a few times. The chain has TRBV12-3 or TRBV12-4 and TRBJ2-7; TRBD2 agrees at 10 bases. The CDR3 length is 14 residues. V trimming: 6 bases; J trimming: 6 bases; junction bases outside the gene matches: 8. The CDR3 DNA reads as TGTGCCAGCAGCCCTAGCGGGAGCCAGGGCGAGCAGTACTTC. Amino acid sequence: CASSPSGSQGEQYF.

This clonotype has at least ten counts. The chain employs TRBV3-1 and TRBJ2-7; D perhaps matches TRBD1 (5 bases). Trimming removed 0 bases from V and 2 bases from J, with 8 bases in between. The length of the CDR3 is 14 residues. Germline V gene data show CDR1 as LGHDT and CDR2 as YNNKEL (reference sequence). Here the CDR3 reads CASSQDQGPYEQYF. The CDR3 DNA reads TGTGCCAGCAGCCAAGATCAGGGCCCCTACGAGCAGTACTTC.

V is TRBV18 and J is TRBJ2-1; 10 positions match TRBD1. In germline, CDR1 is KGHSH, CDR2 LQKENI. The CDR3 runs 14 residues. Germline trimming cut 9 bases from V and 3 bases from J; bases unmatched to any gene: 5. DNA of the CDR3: TGTGCCAGTTCCGGGACAGGGGACTACAATGAGCAGTTCTTC. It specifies CASSGTGDYNEQFF.

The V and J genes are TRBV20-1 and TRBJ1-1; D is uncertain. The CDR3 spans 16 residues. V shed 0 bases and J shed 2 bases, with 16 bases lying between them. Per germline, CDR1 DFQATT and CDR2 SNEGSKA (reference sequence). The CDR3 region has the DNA TGCAGTGCTAGAGATCAAAGCGAGGCGGGTAACACTGAAGCTTTCTTT. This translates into CSARDQSEAGNTEAFF.